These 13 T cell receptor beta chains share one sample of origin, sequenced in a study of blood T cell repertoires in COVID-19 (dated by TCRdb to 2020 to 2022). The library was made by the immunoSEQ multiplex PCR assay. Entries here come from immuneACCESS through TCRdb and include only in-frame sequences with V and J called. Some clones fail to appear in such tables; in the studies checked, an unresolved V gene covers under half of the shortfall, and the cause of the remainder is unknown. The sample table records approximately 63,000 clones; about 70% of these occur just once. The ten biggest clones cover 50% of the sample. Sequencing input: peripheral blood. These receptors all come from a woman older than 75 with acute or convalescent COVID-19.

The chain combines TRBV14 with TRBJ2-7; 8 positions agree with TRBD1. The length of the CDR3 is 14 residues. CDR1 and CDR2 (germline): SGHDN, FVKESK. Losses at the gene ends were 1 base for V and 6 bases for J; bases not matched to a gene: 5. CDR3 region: CASSQVTGAGEQYF. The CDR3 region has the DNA TGTGCCAGCAGCCAAGTGACAGGGGCCGGCGAGCAGTACTTC.

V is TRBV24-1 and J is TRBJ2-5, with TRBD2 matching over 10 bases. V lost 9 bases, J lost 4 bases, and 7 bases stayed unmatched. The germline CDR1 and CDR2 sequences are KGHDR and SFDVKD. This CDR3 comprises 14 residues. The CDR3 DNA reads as TGTGCCACCGGAGCGGGAGGGGGGCGAGAGACCCAGTACTTC. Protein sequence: CATGAGGGRETQYF.

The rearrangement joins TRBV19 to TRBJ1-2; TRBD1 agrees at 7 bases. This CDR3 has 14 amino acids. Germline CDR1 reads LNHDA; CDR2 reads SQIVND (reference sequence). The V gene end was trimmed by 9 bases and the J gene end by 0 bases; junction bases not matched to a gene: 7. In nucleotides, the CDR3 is TGTGCCAGCGGACAGGTTCCTACTAACTATGGCTACACCTTC. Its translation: CASGQVPTNYGYTF.

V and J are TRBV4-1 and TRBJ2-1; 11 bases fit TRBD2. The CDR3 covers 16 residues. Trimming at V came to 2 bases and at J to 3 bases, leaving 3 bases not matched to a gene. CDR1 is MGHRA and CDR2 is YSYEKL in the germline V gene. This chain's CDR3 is CASSQRLAGNYNEQFF. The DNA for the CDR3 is TGCGCCAGCAGCCAAAGACTAGCGGGAAACTACAATGAGCAGTTCTTC.

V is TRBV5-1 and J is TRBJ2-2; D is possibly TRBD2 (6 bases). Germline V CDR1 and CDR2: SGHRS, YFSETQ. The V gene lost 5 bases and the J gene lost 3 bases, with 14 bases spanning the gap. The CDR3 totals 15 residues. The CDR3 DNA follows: TGCGCCAGCAGGCATACTTCGGGGGACACCGGGGAGCTGTTTTTT. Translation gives CASRHTSGDTGELFF. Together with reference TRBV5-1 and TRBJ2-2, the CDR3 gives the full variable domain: KAGVTQTPRYLIKTRGQQVTLSCSPISGHRSVSWYQQTPGQGLQFLFEYFSETQRNKGNFPGRFSGRQFSNSRSEMNVSTLELGDSALYLCASRHTSGDTGELFFGEGSRLTVL.

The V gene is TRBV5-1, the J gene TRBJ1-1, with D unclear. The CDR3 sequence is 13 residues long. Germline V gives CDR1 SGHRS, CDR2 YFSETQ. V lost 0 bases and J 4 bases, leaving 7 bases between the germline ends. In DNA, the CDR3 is TGCGCCAGCAGCTTGGCGGGTTCCACTGAAGCTTTCTTT. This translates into CASSLAGSTEAFF.

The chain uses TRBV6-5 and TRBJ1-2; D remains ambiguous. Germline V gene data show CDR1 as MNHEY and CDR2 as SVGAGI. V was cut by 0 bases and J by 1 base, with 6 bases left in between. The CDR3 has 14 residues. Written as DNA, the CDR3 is TGTGCCAGCAGTTACTCGGGGAGTAACTATGGCTACACCTTC. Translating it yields CASSYSGSNYGYTF.

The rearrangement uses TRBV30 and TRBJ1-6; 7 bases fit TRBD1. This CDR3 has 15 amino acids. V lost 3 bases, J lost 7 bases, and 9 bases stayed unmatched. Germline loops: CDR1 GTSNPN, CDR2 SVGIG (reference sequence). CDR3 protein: CAWRAPGQSNSPLHF. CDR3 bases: TGTGCCTGGAGAGCGCCGGGACAGTCGAATTCACCCCTCCACTTT.

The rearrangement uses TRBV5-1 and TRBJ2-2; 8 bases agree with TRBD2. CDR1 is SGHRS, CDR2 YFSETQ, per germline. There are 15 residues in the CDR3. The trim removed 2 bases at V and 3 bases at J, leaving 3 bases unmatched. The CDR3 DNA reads TGCGCCAGCAGCTTAGGTAGCGGGGACACCGGGGAGCTGTTTTTT. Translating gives CASSLGSGDTGELFF.

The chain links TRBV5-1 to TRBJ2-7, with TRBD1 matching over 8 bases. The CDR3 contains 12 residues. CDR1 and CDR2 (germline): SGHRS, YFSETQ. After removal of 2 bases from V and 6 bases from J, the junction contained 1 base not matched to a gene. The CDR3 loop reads CASSFTGGEQYF. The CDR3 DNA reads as TGCGCCAGCAGCTTTACAGGGGGCGAGCAGTACTTC.

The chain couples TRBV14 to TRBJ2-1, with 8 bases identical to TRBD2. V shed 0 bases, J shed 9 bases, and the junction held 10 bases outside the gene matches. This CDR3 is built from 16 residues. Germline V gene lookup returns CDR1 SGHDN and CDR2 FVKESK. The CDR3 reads CASSQDYTGGVFEQFF. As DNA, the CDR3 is TGTGCCAGCAGCCAAGATTACACGGGAGGGGTATTTGAGCAGTTCTTC.

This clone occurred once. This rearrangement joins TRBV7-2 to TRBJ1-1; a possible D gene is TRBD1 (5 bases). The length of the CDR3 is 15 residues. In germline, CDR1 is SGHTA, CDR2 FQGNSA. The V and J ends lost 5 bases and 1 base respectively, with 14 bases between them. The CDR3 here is CASSTSQGGNTEAFF. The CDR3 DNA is TGTGCCAGCAGCACCTCTCAGGGCGGGAACACTGAAGCTTTCTTT.

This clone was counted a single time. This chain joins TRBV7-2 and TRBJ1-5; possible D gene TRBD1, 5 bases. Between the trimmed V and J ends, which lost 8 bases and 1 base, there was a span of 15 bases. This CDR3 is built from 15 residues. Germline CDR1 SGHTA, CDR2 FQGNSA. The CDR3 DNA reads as TGTGCCAGCCGACCCGGGACTGGGAGCAATCAGCCCCAGCATTTT. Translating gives CASRPGTGSNQPQHF.